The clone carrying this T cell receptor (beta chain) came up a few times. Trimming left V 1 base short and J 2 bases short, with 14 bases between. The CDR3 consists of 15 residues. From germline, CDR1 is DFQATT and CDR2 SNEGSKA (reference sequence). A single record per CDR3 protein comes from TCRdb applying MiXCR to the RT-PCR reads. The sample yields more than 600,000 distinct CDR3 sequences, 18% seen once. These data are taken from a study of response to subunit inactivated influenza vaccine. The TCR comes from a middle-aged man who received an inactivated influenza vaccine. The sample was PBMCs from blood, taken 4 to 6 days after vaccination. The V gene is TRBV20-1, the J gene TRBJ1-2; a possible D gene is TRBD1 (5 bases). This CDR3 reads CSARVPGVVNYGYTF. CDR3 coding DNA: TGCAGTGCTAGAGTGCCGGGGGTGGTAAACTATGGCTACACCTTC.